Below, 32 T cell receptor beta chains from the same sample are listed, as sequenced in a study of siplizumab effects on memory and regulatory T cells (dated by TCRdb to between 2017 and 2020). Library prep was done by the immunoSEQ multiplex PCR assay. TCRdb stores this immuneACCESS table with in-frame sequences only. Part of the clones is absent; in the studies checked, under half of the shortfall reflects unresolved V genes, and no reason is known for the rest. The sample yields about 97,000 clones; around 90% were counted once. Around 12% of the sample belongs to the ten largest clones. Specimen: non-Treg CD4+ T cells sorted from blood. The cell subset or site label, as the study defines it: FACS-sorted unstimulated CD4+ non-regulatory T cells. These receptors were taken from a human donor in good health.

The chain links TRBV6-6 to TRBJ2-5; the match to TRBD2 covers 9 bases. V shed 3 bases and J 1 base; nucleotides not matched to a gene: 0. CDR1 MNHNY and CDR2 SVGAGI come from the germline V gene (reference sequence). The CDR3 loop spans 14 amino acids. The CDR3 sequence is CASSYSGSQETQYF. The CDR3 region has the DNA TGTGCCAGCAGTTATAGCGGGAGCCAAGAGACCCAGTACTTC.

Turning to this clone: One end of the junction does not line up with germline, which may come from a read error. The chain uses TRBV7-7 and TRBJ1-4; no definite D call. CDR3 length: 17 amino acids. Germline loops: CDR1 SSHAT, CDR2 FNYEAQ (reference sequence). CDR3 DNA: TGTGCTAGCAGCTTAGGTTTCCCGGGGACAACTAATGAAAAACTGTTTTTT. Translation gives CASSLGFPGTTNEKLFF.

This clone was seen only once. The CDR3, as DNA: TGCAGTGCTACTCACCAAGAGACCCAGTACTTC. Translation gives CSATHQETQYF. J is TRBJ2-5 and V is TRBV20-1; no firm D call. This CDR3 is 11 amino acids long. Germline CDR1 DFQATT, CDR2 SNEGSKA (reference sequence). V dropped 4 bases and J dropped 0 bases, with 3 bases sitting between them.

The rearrangement joins TRBV6-1 to TRBJ2-7; D perhaps matches TRBD1 (5 bases). The germline gives CDR1 MNHNS, CDR2 SASEGT. The V and J ends lost 2 bases and 5 bases respectively, with 10 bases between them. This CDR3 has 13 residues. The CDR3: CASSETQGHEQYF. The CDR3 DNA is TGTGCCAGCAGTGAAACGCAGGGCCACGAGCAGTACTTC.

The chain is built from TRBV28 and TRBJ1-1; 7 bases are a match to TRBD1. V lost 3 bases and J lost 10; bases outside the gene matches: 2. The CDR3 is 11 amino acids. Germline V gives CDR1 MDHEN, CDR2 SYDVKM. The CDR3 region is CASSFRGVAFF. The CDR3 bases are TGTGCCAGCAGTTTCAGGGGGGTAGCTTTCTTT.

This chain joins TRBV15 and TRBJ1-4; D is ambiguous. The V end was cut by 2 bases, the J end by 6 bases, with 16 bases between. The CDR3 is made up of 16 amino acids. Germline assignment: CDR1 LNHNV and CDR2 YYDKDF (reference sequence). The CDR3 DNA is TGTGCCACCAGCAGACCCGGTGGCCGTAGGGATGAAAAACTGTTTTTT. It is translated as CATSRPGGRRDEKLFF.

The V and J genes are TRBV6-5 and TRBJ2-7; the D gene could be TRBD1 or TRBD2 (6 bases each). This CDR3 contains 13 residues. Germline CDR1 reads MNHEY; CDR2 reads SVGAGI. Trimming removed 5 bases at V and 2 bases at J, with 10 bases between. CDR3 in amino acids: CASSNREAYEQYF. The DNA for the CDR3 is TGTGCCAGCAGTAACAGGGAGGCCTACGAGCAGTACTTC.

The gene calls are TRBV6-4 and TRBJ2-1, with a weak D call TRBD2 (6 bases). The CDR3 is made up of 16 amino acids. CDR1 and CDR2 (germline): MRHNA, SNTAGT. Trimming stripped 4 bases from V and 6 bases from J, with 19 bases between. The CDR3 here is CASSAQTSAIGNEQFF. CDR3 coding DNA: TGTGCCAGCAGTGCCCAGACTAGTGCAATCGGCAATGAGCAGTTCTTC.

J is TRBJ2-2 and V is TRBV12-5, with D hard to call. V was cut by 1 base and J by 2 bases, with 5 bases left in between. The germline V gene has CDR1 LGHNT and CDR2 FRNRAP. The length of the CDR3 is 14 residues. DNA for the CDR3: TGTGCTAGTGGTTTGGGACATAACACCGGGGAGCTGTTTTTT. Translated, it gives CASGLGHNTGELFF.

The V call is TRBV19, the J call TRBJ2-1; D is ambiguous. Germline V gene sequence: CDR1 LNHDA, CDR2 SQIVND (reference sequence). Trimming cost V 5 bases and J 6 bases, with 20 bases left between them. The CDR3 sequence is 16 residues long. This CDR3 is CASSARGSAFANEQFF. The CDR3 DNA reads as TGTGCCAGTAGTGCCCGAGGCAGCGCTTTTGCCAATGAGCAGTTCTTC.

The chain couples TRBV7-9 to TRBJ1-1, with TRBD1 as a possible D gene (5 bases). Between the trimmed V and J ends, which lost 4 bases and 8 bases, there was a span of 14 bases. This CDR3 comprises 13 residues. The germline gives CDR1 SEHNR, CDR2 FQNEAQ (reference sequence). The CDR3 protein is CASSSRTFEEAFF. CDR3 DNA: TGTGCCAGCAGCTCCCGGACATTTGAAGAAGCTTTCTTT.

V usage is TRBV11-2 and J usage is TRBJ2-7, with 13 nucleotides matching TRBD2. Trimming removed 5 bases from V and 3 bases from J; junction bases left unmatched: 4. The CDR3 totals 15 residues. Germline CDR1 reads SGHAT; CDR2 reads FQNNGV. CDR3 region: CASSPGLAGVYEQYF. CDR3 sequence (DNA): TGTGCCAGCAGCCCTGGACTAGCGGGAGTCTACGAGCAGTACTTC. Full variable domain (remainder filled in from reference TRBV11-2 and TRBJ2-7): EAGVAQSPRYKIIEKRQSVAFWCNPISGHATLYWYQQILGQGPKLLIQFQNNGVVDDSQLPKDRFSAERLKGVDSTLKIQPAKLEDSAVYLCASSPGLAGVYEQYFGPGTRLTVT.

This chain links TRBV19 with TRBJ1-3, with D tentatively TRBD1 (5 bases). Germline V gene lookup returns CDR1 LNHDA and CDR2 SQIVND (reference sequence). This CDR3 comprises 16 residues. V was shortened by 0 bases and J by 2 bases, with 11 bases between the two germline ends. The CDR3 region has the DNA TGTGCCAGTAGTATAGATCGGCAGGGCACTGGAAACACCATATATTTT. This gives the protein CASSIDRQGTGNTIYF.

The V and J genes are TRBV18 and TRBJ1-2, with D maybe TRBD1 (5 bases). There are 12 residues in the CDR3. Trimming pared 8 bases from V and 4 bases from J, leaving 11 bases between. Germline CDR1 reads KGHSH; CDR2 reads LQKENI. The CDR3 protein is CASTQGPYGYTF. CDR3 nucleotide sequence: TGTGCCAGCACCCAGGGACCCTATGGCTACACCTTC.

The J gene is TRBJ1-5, the V gene TRBV2; the D gene is possibly TRBD1 (6 bases). Trimming took off 10 bases at V and 0 bases at J, with 13 bases between the two ends. Germline V lookup: CDR1 SNHLY, CDR2 FYNNEI. The CDR3 sequence is 14 residues long. This chain's CDR3 is CAIRGGNSNQPQHF. CDR3 bases: TGTGCCATCCGGGGGGGCAATAGCAATCAGCCCCAGCATTTT. Variable domain in full (rest from reference TRBV2 and TRBJ1-5): EPEVTQTPSHQVTQMGQEVILRCVPISNHLYFYWYRQILGQKVEFLVSFYNNEISEKSEIFDDQFSVERPDGSNFTLKIRSTKLEDSAMYFCAIRGGNSNQPQHFGDGTRLSIL.

The chain carries TRBV6-5 and TRBJ1-1; 10 bases are shared with TRBD1. The CDR3 covers 14 residues. With 8 bases clipped from V and 7 bases from J, the junction kept 10 bases outside the gene matches. Looked up from germline, CDR1 is MNHEY and CDR2 is SVGAGI. The CDR3 reads CASVGQGSNNEAFF. CDR3 coding DNA: TGTGCCAGCGTGGGACAGGGGTCTAATAATGAAGCTTTCTTT.

V and J are TRBV19 and TRBJ1-5; D is unresolved. Germline values: CDR1 LNHDA, CDR2 SQIVND (reference sequence). The CDR3 is made up of 17 amino acids. The V and J ends lost 6 bases and 0 bases respectively, with 18 bases between them. CDR3: CASSRHLRDYSNQPQHF. For the CDR3, the DNA is TGTGCCAGTAGCCGCCACCTCCGGGATTATAGCAATCAGCCCCAGCATTTT. Full variable domain (rest looked up from reference TRBV19 and TRBJ1-5): DGGITQSPKYLFRKEGQNVTLSCEQNLNHDAMYWYRQDPGQGLRLIYYSQIVNDFQKGDIAEGYSVSREKKESFPLTVTSAQKNPTAFYLCASSRHLRDYSNQPQHFGDGTRLSIL.

As concerns this clone: Other DNA variants within this sample encode the same CDR3. The chain links TRBV29-1 to TRBJ2-3, with D perhaps assigned TRBD1 or TRBD2 (6 bases each). Trimming removed 2 bases from V and 3 bases from J, with 9 bases in between. Per germline, CDR1 SQVTM and CDR2 ANQGSEA. The CDR3 has 13 amino acids. CDR3 sequence reads: CSVEKGGTDTQYF. For the CDR3, the DNA is TGCAGCGTTGAAAAAGGGGGGACAGATACGCAGTATTTT.

The chain uses TRBV9 and TRBJ1-4; 8 positions match TRBD1. The CDR3 covers 16 residues. The J segment lost 0 bases and the V segment lost 7 bases, leaving 8 bases of the junction unmatched. The germline CDR1 and CDR2 sequences are SGDLS and YYNGEE. The chain's CDR3 is CASGSDRGPTNEKLFF. The CDR3 nucleotides are TGTGCCAGCGGTTCCGACAGGGGCCCAACTAATGAAAAACTGTTTTTT.

The CDR3 loop reads CASSPNPILGTGFELGRETQYF. The DNA of the CDR3 is TGTGCCAGCAGCCCTAACCCGATTCTAGGGACAGGGTTTGAATTGGGTAGGGAGACCCAGTACTTC. The chain carries TRBV4-2 and TRBJ2-5; 9 bases align to TRBD1. Germline CDR1 LGHNA, CDR2 YNFKEQ. This CDR3 region has 22 residues. V shed 4 bases and J 5 bases; nucleotides not matched to a gene: 29.

This rearrangement joins TRBV28 to TRBJ2-1; the D gene is possibly TRBD1 (6 bases). From germline, CDR1 is MDHEN and CDR2 SYDVKM. The CDR3 consists of 14 residues. Between the trimmed V and J ends, which lost 9 bases and 8 bases, there was a span of 20 bases. DNA for the CDR3: TGTGCCAGTCGCCGGGTCCAGGGGAGCTATGAGCAGTTCTTC. It translates to CASRRVQGSYEQFF.

This chain joins TRBV7-2 and TRBJ2-1, with 9 bases aligning to TRBD2. The V segment lost 5 bases and the J segment 4 bases; nucleotides outside the gene matches: 9. CDR3 length: 16 amino acids. Looked up from germline, CDR1 is SGHTA and CDR2 is FQGNSA. CDR3 residues: CASSKRSTSGYNEQFF. CDR3 sequence (DNA): TGTGCCAGCAGCAAAAGGTCGACTAGCGGTTACAATGAGCAGTTCTTC.

The chain has TRBV11-3 and TRBJ2-1; 15 positions match TRBD2. Germline V gene sequence: CDR1 SGHNT, CDR2 YENEEA. This CDR3 is 19 amino acids long. Trimming removed 0 bases from V and 3 bases from J; junction bases left unmatched: 6. Here the CDR3 reads CASSLDGTSGRRDYNEQFF. In DNA, the CDR3 is TGTGCCAGCAGCTTAGATGGGACTAGCGGGAGGAGGGACTACAATGAGCAGTTCTTC.

The chain employs TRBV5-6 and TRBJ2-2; the D is unclear. The CDR3 contains 12 residues. Germline-derived CDR1 and CDR2 are SGHDT and YYEEEE. Deletions cut 0 bases from V and 7 bases from J, with 4 bases between. CDR3 coding DNA: TGTGCCAGCAGCTTGGGCAACGGGGAGCTGTTTTTT. This codes for CASSLGNGELFF.

This clone was counted between two and nine times. This sequence joins TRBV30 and TRBJ1-4; tentatively, D is TRBD1 (6 bases). Trimming shortened V by 4 bases and J by 8 bases, and 17 bases separated the two germline ends. Germline CDR1 reads GTSNPN; CDR2 reads SVGIG (reference sequence). The CDR3 runs to 14 residues. CDR3: CAWTRGGAGEKLFF. The CDR3 bases are TGTGCCTGGACAAGGGGGGGCGCCGGGGAAAAACTGTTTTTT.

This chain connects TRBV18 to TRBJ2-7; TRBD2 aligns across 12 bases. V lost 3 bases, J lost 0 bases, and 9 bases stayed unmatched. This CDR3 has 18 residues. Per the germline V gene, CDR1 is KGHSH and CDR2 is LQKENI. Here the CDR3 reads CASSPLKGLAGTSYEQYF. For the CDR3, the DNA is TGTGCCAGCTCACCGCTAAAAGGACTAGCGGGAACCTCCTACGAGCAGTACTTC.

The chain is built from TRBV7-6 and TRBJ2-2; possibly TRBD2 for D (6 bases). CDR1 and CDR2 from the germline V gene are SGHVS and FNYEAQ. CDR3 size: 14 residues. Trimming removed 7 bases at V and 4 bases at J, with 13 bases between. In nucleotides, the CDR3 is TGTGCCAGCACCCCCTATAGCGGCACCGGGGAGCTGTTTTTT. It translates to CASTPYSGTGELFF. Full variable domain (outside the CDR3, taken from reference TRBV7-6 and TRBJ2-2): GAGVSQSPRYKVTKRGQDVALRCDPISGHVSLYWYRQALGQGPEFLTYFNYEAQQDKSGLPNDRFSAERPEGSISTLTIQRTEQRDSAMYRCASTPYSGTGELFFGEGSRLTVL.

The rearrangement links TRBV11-3 to TRBJ2-3; 8 bases align to TRBD2. Germline V gene data show CDR1 as SGHNT and CDR2 as YENEEA. The CDR3 has 20 amino acids. V shed 5 bases, J shed 2 bases, and the junction held 21 bases outside the gene matches. The DNA for the CDR3 is TGTGCCAGCAGCCGGACGCCGGGACTAGGGGTTAAGGGGCACACAGATACGCAGTATTTT. Protein product: CASSRTPGLGVKGHTDTQYF.

This chain joins TRBV6-6 and TRBJ2-7; no definite D call. The CDR3 covers 13 residues. Germline CDR1 and CDR2: MNHNY and SVGAGI (reference sequence). The germline V and J ends were trimmed by 6 bases and 2 bases, with 11 bases remaining between them. DNA for the CDR3: TGTGCCAGCAGCCCGGCCAGTACCTACGAGCAGTACTTC. It specifies CASSPASTYEQYF.

The V call is TRBV18, the J call TRBJ1-1; D is ambiguous. Germline CDR1 and CDR2: KGHSH and LQKENI. The germline V and J ends were trimmed by 0 bases and 0 bases, with 8 bases remaining between them. This CDR3 is built from 15 residues. The CDR3 loop is CASSPPSRMNTEAFF. CDR3 nucleotide sequence: TGTGCCAGCTCACCACCGTCACGGATGAACACTGAAGCTTTCTTT.

The chain carries TRBV7-8 and TRBJ1-1, with D perhaps TRBD1 (6 bases). Germline loops: CDR1 SGHVS, CDR2 FQNEAQ. The CDR3 has 14 residues. V was pared by 1 base and J by 1 base, with 7 bases between. The CDR3 coding sequence is TGTGCCAGCAGCTTAGTAGGGGGGAACACTGAAGCTTTCTTT. Protein sequence: CASSLVGGNTEAFF.

The chain uses TRBV7-2 and TRBJ2-6, with D tentatively TRBD1 or TRBD2 (5 bases each). V lost 2 bases and J 0 bases, leaving 8 bases between the germline ends. Germline CDR1 is SGHTA and CDR2 is FQGNSA. The CDR3 runs to 16 residues. CDR3 in DNA: TGTGCCAGCAGCTTATACGGGGCCTCTGGGGCCAACGTCCTGACTTTC. Encoded protein: CASSLYGASGANVLTF.